What follows are 25 T cell receptor beta chains derived from one specimen sequenced in a study of T cell responses to AZD1222 COVID-19 vaccine. Some clones are missing from TCRdb's copy, which holds only in-frame ones; the method was immunoSEQ multiplex PCR. Seen here are 100,000 to 150,000 clones, roughly 90% observed once, and the top ten hold under 2%. Sequences were derived from peripheral blood, sampled on day 0 of AZD1222 vaccination. The source of these receptors is an adult in good health.

In this sample, this clone turned up once. The rearrangement uses TRBV29-1 and TRBJ2-3; D gene uncertain. This CDR3 has 16 residues. V dropped 0 bases and J dropped 2 bases, with 15 bases sitting between them. CDR1 SQVTM and CDR2 ANQGSEA come from the germline V gene. The CDR3 DNA reads as TGCAGCGTTGAAGAGGTGGCCCCATCTTTCACAGATACGCAGTATTTT. It is translated as CSVEEVAPSFTDTQYF.

V is TRBV4-3 and J is TRBJ2-1; 8 bases map to TRBD1. The CDR3 consists of 13 residues. Trimming removed 5 bases from V and 7 bases from J; junction bases left unmatched: 4. CDR1 is LGHNA, CDR2 YSLEER, per germline. The CDR3 DNA is TGCGCCAGCAGCGCTCGGACAGGGAATGAGCAGTTCTTC. Translated: CASSARTGNEQFF.

The chain recombines TRBV15 with TRBJ2-1, with D hard to call. This CDR3 comprises 12 residues. CDR1 and CDR2 from the germline V gene are LNHNV and YYDKDF (reference sequence). Trimming shortened V by 0 bases and J by 7 bases, and 4 bases separated the two germline ends. The CDR3 DNA reads as TGTGCCACCAGCAGAGATTGGAATGAGCAGTTCTTC. Its translation is CATSRDWNEQFF.

The count of this clone is one. This chain connects TRBV2 to TRBJ2-1; TRBD1 agrees at 9 bases. The CDR3 totals 13 residues. J lost 4 bases, V lost 7 bases, and 2 bases had no gene match. The germline V gene encodes CDR1 SNHLY and CDR2 FYNNEI. The CDR3 loop reads CASTGQGYNEQFF. The CDR3 DNA reads TGTGCCAGCACCGGACAGGGGTACAATGAGCAGTTCTTC.

The chain joins TRBV28 to TRBJ2-1; 12 bases map to TRBD2. With 2 bases clipped from V and 7 bases from J, the junction kept 9 bases outside the gene matches. Looked up from germline, CDR1 is MDHEN and CDR2 is SYDVKM. The CDR3 has 17 amino acids. CDR3: CASSLRLGLAGGNEQFF. DNA of the CDR3: TGTGCCAGCAGTTTAAGGCTTGGGCTAGCGGGAGGGAATGAGCAGTTCTTC.

This clone was detected only once. The chain has TRBV5-4 and TRBJ2-5; 7 nucleotides agree with TRBD2. CDR1 SGHNT and CDR2 YYREEE come from the germline V gene (reference sequence). Trimming cost V 3 bases and J 1 base; bases outside gene matches: 3. CDR3 length equals 14 residues. This CDR3 reads CASSWEGTQETQYF. The CDR3 region has the DNA TGTGCCAGCAGCTGGGAGGGGACCCAAGAGACCCAGTACTTC.

The chain carries TRBV7-9 and TRBJ1-2, with a tentative D call TRBD1 (6 bases). The CDR3 sequence is 16 residues long. Germline assignment: CDR1 SEHNR and CDR2 FQNEAQ (reference sequence). V was clipped by 1 base and J by 6 bases, with 18 bases between them. CDR3 sequence (DNA): TGTGCCAGCAGCTTAGGCTTGGGCGATAACAGGGATGGCTACACCTTC. Translated: CASSLGLGDNRDGYTF.

This rearrangement joins TRBV20-1 to TRBJ2-7, with TRBD1 matching over 8 bases. The trim removed 3 bases at V and 3 bases at J, leaving 7 bases unmatched. CDR1 DFQATT and CDR2 SNEGSKA come from the germline V gene (reference sequence). The CDR3 sequence is 14 residues long. The CDR3 nucleotides read TGCAGTGCTAGTCCCGGGACAGGAGACTACGAGCAGTACTTC. As protein: CSASPGTGDYEQYF.

The chain uses TRBV7-7 and TRBJ2-2, with TRBD1 identical over 8 bases. This CDR3 region has 15 residues. The V gene end was trimmed by 5 bases and the J gene end by 1 base; junction bases not matched to a gene: 3. Germline CDR1 SSHAT, CDR2 FNYEAQ (reference sequence). CDR3 amino acids: CASSRQGRNTGELFF. CDR3 nucleotide sequence: TGTGCCAGCAGCAGACAGGGGCGGAACACCGGGGAGCTGTTTTTT.

A few counts support this clone. V gene TRBV9 combines with J gene TRBJ2-1; 8 bases align to TRBD2. The length of the CDR3 is 17 residues. Germline CDR1 and CDR2: SGDLS and YYNGEE. The trim removed 4 bases at V and 5 bases at J, leaving 14 bases unmatched. The CDR3 here is CASSSLPRGLENNEQFF. The CDR3 bases are TGTGCCAGCAGCTCACTTCCTCGGGGACTAGAAAACAATGAGCAGTTCTTC. Full variable domain (remainder filled in from reference TRBV9 and TRBJ2-1): DSGVTQTPKHLITATGQRVTLRCSPRSGDLSVYWYQQSLDQGLQFLIQYYNGEERAKGNILERFSAQQFPDLHSELNLSSLELGDSALYFCASSSLPRGLENNEQFFGPGTRLTVL.

The chain combines TRBV5-4 with TRBJ2-5; 8 nucleotides agree with TRBD2. Germline V gene lookup returns CDR1 SGHNT and CDR2 YYREEE (reference sequence). The CDR3 extends over 15 amino acids. V shed 0 bases and J 1 base; nucleotides not matched to a gene: 2. CDR3 amino acids: CASSLASGFQETQYF. CDR3 DNA sequence: TGTGCCAGCAGCTTGGCTAGCGGGTTCCAAGAGACCCAGTACTTC.

The gene calls are TRBV5-6 and TRBJ2-4, with TRBD1 as a possible D gene (6 bases). Deletions cut 7 bases from V and 6 bases from J, with 8 bases between. This CDR3 contains 11 residues. Germline assignment: CDR1 SGHDT and CDR2 YYEEEE. The CDR3: CASVQGNIQYF. The CDR3 coding sequence is TGTGCCAGCGTACAGGGAAACATTCAGTACTTC.

The chain couples TRBV18 to TRBJ1-1; D unresolved. Germline V gene sequence: CDR1 KGHSH, CDR2 LQKENI. V lost 4 bases, J lost 1 base, and 10 bases lay in between. The CDR3 is 14 residues long. CDR3 sequence: CASSQWETNTEAFF. For the CDR3, the DNA is TGTGCCAGCTCACAATGGGAGACGAACACTGAAGCTTTCTTT.

The chain uses TRBV5-4 and TRBJ2-5; 8 nucleotides match TRBD2. Germline trimming cut 0 bases from V and 3 bases from J; bases unmatched to any gene: 4. This CDR3 comprises 15 residues. Germline loops: CDR1 SGHNT, CDR2 YYREEE (reference sequence). The CDR3 sequence: CASSLASGGEETQYF. The DNA of the CDR3 is TGTGCCAGCAGCTTGGCCTCGGGAGGGGAAGAGACCCAGTACTTC. The whole variable domain, remainder taken from reference TRBV5-4 and TRBJ2-5, is ETGVTQSPTHLIKTRGQQVTLRCSSQSGHNTVSWYQQALGQGPQFIFQYYREEENGRGNFPPRFSGLQFPNYSSELNVNALELDDSALYLCASSLASGGEETQYFGPGTRLLVL.

The chain couples TRBV28 to TRBJ1-1, with 8 bases that match TRBD1. In germline, CDR1 is MDHEN, CDR2 SYDVKM. After removal of 5 bases from V and 0 bases from J, the junction contained 8 bases not matched to a gene. CDR3 size: 16 residues. The chain's CDR3 is CASSPRDRYMNTEAFF. The DNA of the CDR3 is TGTGCCAGCAGTCCCCGGGACAGGTACATGAACACTGAAGCTTTCTTT.

The chain is built from TRBV6-5 and TRBJ2-1; D possibly corresponds to TRBD2 (6 bases). The CDR3 loop spans 16 amino acids. From germline, CDR1 is MNHEY and CDR2 SVGAGI. Trimming cost V 1 base and J 3 bases, with 13 bases left between them. The CDR3 nucleotides read TGTGCCAGCAGTTACTTTGGCGGGAAGTACTACAATGAGCAGTTCTTC. The encoded protein is CASSYFGGKYYNEQFF.

V and J are TRBV28 and TRBJ2-2, with 10 bases matching TRBD2. V shed 7 bases, J shed 5 bases, and the junction held 4 bases outside the gene matches. The CDR3 runs 14 residues. The V gene's germline CDR1 is MDHEN and CDR2 SYDVKM. The CDR3 protein is CASNLAGDTGELFF. The CDR3 nucleotides are TGTGCCAGCAATCTAGCGGGAGATACCGGGGAGCTGTTTTTT.

The chain links TRBV30 to TRBJ1-2; 9 bases fit TRBD1. Germline values: CDR1 GTSNPN, CDR2 SVGIG (reference sequence). J lost 6 bases, V lost 5 bases, and 4 bases had no gene match. This CDR3 region has 12 residues. The CDR3 bases are TGTGCCTGGGAGGGGACAGGGAATGGCTACACCTTC. Translating gives CAWEGTGNGYTF.

The rearrangement uses TRBV7-8 and TRBJ1-1, with TRBD1 as a possible D gene (5 bases). Germline V gene sequence: CDR1 SGHVS, CDR2 FQNEAQ. The length of the CDR3 is 14 residues. Trimming took 1 base from V and 0 from J, leaving 6 bases between them. DNA of the CDR3: TGTGCCAGCAGCTTAGTCAGGGTGAACACTGAAGCTTTCTTT. Protein sequence: CASSLVRVNTEAFF.

There are a few counts of this clone. The chain links TRBV7-2 to TRBJ2-7; tentative D call: TRBD1 (7 bases). CDR3 size: 15 residues. The germline gives CDR1 SGHTA, CDR2 FQGNSA. The ends were cut back, 1 base at V and 3 bases at J, with 13 bases in the middle. This chain's CDR3 is CASSLVAGQIYEQYF. The CDR3 coding sequence is TGTGCCAGCAGCTTAGTCGCGGGACAGATCTACGAGCAGTACTTC. The variable domain in full, completed from reference TRBV7-2 and TRBJ2-7, reads GAGVSQSPSNKVTEKGKDVELRCDPISGHTALYWYRQSLGQGLEFLIYFQGNSAPDKSGLPSDRFSAERTGGSVSTLTIQRTQQEDSAVYLCASSLVAGQIYEQYFGPGTRLTVT.

V gene TRBV29-1 combines with J gene TRBJ1-1; D is possibly TRBD1 (5 bases). CDR1 and CDR2 from the germline V gene are SQVTM and ANQGSEA. This CDR3 spans 14 amino acids. Trimming cost V 5 bases and J 4 bases, with 17 bases left between them. The CDR3 DNA reads as TGCAGCGTTCGGGGCGGCAGGGCGGTCACTGAAGCTTTCTTT. It translates to CSVRGGRAVTEAFF.

The chain is built from TRBV5-1 and TRBJ1-2; D possibly corresponds to TRBD1 (5 bases). The germline V and J ends were trimmed by 4 bases and 8 bases, with 12 bases remaining between them. Looked up from germline, CDR1 is SGHRS and CDR2 is YFSETQ. CDR3 length equals 12 residues. The chain's CDR3 is CASSMGDPGYTF. In DNA form, the CDR3 reads TGCGCCAGCAGCATGGGGGACCCAGGCTACACCTTC.

This sequence joins TRBV6-5 and TRBJ1-1; no definite D call. V lost 6 bases and J 2 bases, leaving 13 bases between the germline ends. CDR1 is MNHEY, CDR2 SVGAGI, per germline. The CDR3 consists of 14 residues. The CDR3 sequence: CASRGRRANTEAFF. CDR3 DNA: TGTGCCAGCAGAGGGAGAAGGGCCAACACTGAAGCTTTCTTT.

The genes are TRBV28 and TRBJ1-2, with D perhaps TRBD1 (5 bases). The CDR3 is 13 residues long. Germline loops: CDR1 MDHEN, CDR2 SYDVKM. V shed 6 bases and J shed 4 bases, with 12 bases lying between them. CDR3 nucleotide sequence: TGTGCCAGCAGCCCAGGACACGGCTATGGCTACACCTTC. Translated: CASSPGHGYGYTF.

The chain combines TRBV7-2 with TRBJ2-1; no clear D. This CDR3 is 12 amino acids long. The germline gives CDR1 SGHTA, CDR2 FQGNSA. V lost 4 bases and J 6 bases, leaving 7 bases between the germline ends. CDR3 DNA sequence: TGTGCCAGCAGCTCCCCCGCCAATGAGCAGTTCTTC. Amino acids: CASSSPANEQFF.